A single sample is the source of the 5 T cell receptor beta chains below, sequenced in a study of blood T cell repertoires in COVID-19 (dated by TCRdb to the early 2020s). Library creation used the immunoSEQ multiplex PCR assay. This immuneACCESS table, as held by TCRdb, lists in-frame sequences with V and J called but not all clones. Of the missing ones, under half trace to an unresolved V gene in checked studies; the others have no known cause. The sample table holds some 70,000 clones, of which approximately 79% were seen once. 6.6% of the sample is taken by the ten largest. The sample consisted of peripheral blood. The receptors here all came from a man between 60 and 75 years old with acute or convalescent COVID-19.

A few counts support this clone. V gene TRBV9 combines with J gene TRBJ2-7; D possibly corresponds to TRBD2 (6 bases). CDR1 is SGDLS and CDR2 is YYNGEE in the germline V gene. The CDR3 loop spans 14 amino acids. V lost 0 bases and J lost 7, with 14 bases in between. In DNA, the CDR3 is TGTGCCAGCAGCGTAGGACCGTCGACTAGGGAGCAGTACTTC. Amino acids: CASSVGPSTREQYF.

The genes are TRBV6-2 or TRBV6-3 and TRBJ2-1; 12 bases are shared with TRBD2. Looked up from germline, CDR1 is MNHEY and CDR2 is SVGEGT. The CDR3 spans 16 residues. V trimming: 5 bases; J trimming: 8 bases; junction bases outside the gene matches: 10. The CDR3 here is CASSPRLAGAPHEQFF. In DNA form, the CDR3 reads TGTGCCAGCAGTCCCAGACTAGCGGGGGCCCCTCATGAGCAGTTCTTC.

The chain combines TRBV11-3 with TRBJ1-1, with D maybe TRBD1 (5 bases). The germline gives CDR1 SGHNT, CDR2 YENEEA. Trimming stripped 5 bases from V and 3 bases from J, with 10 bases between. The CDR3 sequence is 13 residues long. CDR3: CASSPGGDTEAFF. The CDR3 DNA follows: TGTGCCAGCAGCCCTGGGGGGGACACTGAAGCTTTCTTT.

The CDR3 spells CASSFAGTGIQETQYF. The CDR3 DNA sequence: TGCGCCAGCAGCTTTGCCGGGACAGGGATTCAAGAGACCCAGTACTTC. This chain connects TRBV5-1 to TRBJ2-5; TRBD1 aligns across 9 bases. The CDR3 is made up of 16 amino acids. V lost 2 bases and J lost 2; bases outside the gene matches: 7. CDR1 is SGHRS, CDR2 YFSETQ, per germline.

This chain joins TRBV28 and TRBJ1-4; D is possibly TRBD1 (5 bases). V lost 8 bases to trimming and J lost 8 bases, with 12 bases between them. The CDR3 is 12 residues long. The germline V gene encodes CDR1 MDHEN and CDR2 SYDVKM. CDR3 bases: TGTGCCAGCGGCAGGGAAGGAGAAAAACTGTTTTTT. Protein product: CASGREGEKLFF.